One and the same sample provided the 24 T cell receptor beta chains below, sequenced in a study of blood T cell repertoires in COVID-19. Assay used: immunoSEQ multiplex PCR; TCRdb lists only in-frame clones, some missing. Among about 330,000 clones listed, approximately 85% were seen once. Input material: peripheral blood. Receptors were obtained from a woman aged 45-60 years with acute or convalescent COVID-19.

This clone was seen only a few times. The rearrangement joins TRBV29-1 to TRBJ1-1; TRBD1 might be the D (5 bases). This CDR3 is 11 amino acids long. Trimming cost V 4 bases and J 11 bases, with 14 bases left between them. Germline CDR1 SQVTM, CDR2 ANQGSEA. CDR3 residues: CSVAARGHAFF. CDR3 nucleotide sequence: TGCAGCGTTGCTGCAAGGGGCCATGCTTTCTTT. Combining the CDR3 with reference TRBV29-1 and TRBJ1-1 gives the whole variable domain SAVISQKPSRDICQRGTSLTIQCQVDSQVTMMFWYRQQPGQSLTLIATANQGSEATYESGFVIDKFPISRPNLTFSTLTVSNMSPEDSSIYLCSVAARGHAFFGQGTRLTVV.

In DNA, the CDR3 is TGTGCCAGTAGTATAAGGCTAGCGGGAGAGACAGAGACCCAGTACTTC. It translates to CASSIRLAGETETQYF. V is TRBV19 and J is TRBJ2-5; 10 bases map to TRBD2. The germline V gene encodes CDR1 LNHDA and CDR2 SQIVND (reference sequence). After removal of 2 bases from V and 4 bases from J, the junction contained 7 bases not matched to a gene. This CDR3 is built from 16 residues.

V gene TRBV2 combines with J gene TRBJ2-2; 10 bases align to TRBD2. This CDR3 comprises 15 residues. Unmatched junction bases numbered 4, after V lost 3 bases and J lost 6 bases. Germline values: CDR1 SNHLY, CDR2 FYNNEI. CDR3 nucleotide sequence: TGTGCCAGCAGTGATAAGCTAGCGGGAGCCGGGGAGCTGTTTTTT. Translated: CASSDKLAGAGELFF.

The V gene is TRBV24-1, the J gene TRBJ2-2, with 11 positions matching TRBD2. With V trimmed by 7 bases and J by 1 base, 13 bases remained unmatched. This CDR3 is built from 19 residues. Germline values: CDR1 KGHDR, CDR2 SFDVKD. The CDR3 sequence: CATRESPGLAAGNTGELFF. CDR3 coding DNA: TGTGCCACCAGGGAATCCCCGGGACTAGCGGCTGGGAACACCGGGGAGCTGTTTTTT.

The V gene is TRBV11-2, the J gene TRBJ2-7, with 12 bases lining up with TRBD2. The CDR3 is 15 amino acids. The J segment lost 4 bases and the V segment lost 5 bases, leaving 6 bases of the junction unmatched. Germline V CDR1 and CDR2: SGHAT, FQNNGV. This chain's CDR3 is CASSHRGLAGYEQYF. CDR3 in DNA: TGTGCCAGCAGCCACCGGGGACTAGCGGGTTACGAGCAGTACTTC.

For the CDR3, the DNA is TGTGCCAGCAGCAGTCCCGGGACAGGTAGCTCCTATAATTCACCCCTCCACTTT. This sequence encodes CASSSPGTGSSYNSPLHF. The chain joins TRBV28 to TRBJ1-6; 8 bases are a match to TRBD1. The junction had 10 bases not matched to a gene; V was cut back by 6 bases and J by 0 bases. Germline loops: CDR1 MDHEN, CDR2 SYDVKM. CDR3 size: 18 residues.

The rearrangement links TRBV5-6 to TRBJ1-3; the D gene is possibly TRBD1 (5 bases). Trimming stripped 4 bases from V and 4 bases from J, with 21 bases between. In germline, CDR1 is SGHDT, CDR2 YYEEEE. This CDR3 has 17 amino acids. This chain's CDR3 is CASSEEGTVVAGNTIYF. The CDR3 bases are TGTGCCAGCAGCGAGGAGGGGACCGTGGTAGCAGGAAACACCATATATTTT.

The rearrangement joins TRBV30 to TRBJ2-6; D is uncertain. The CDR3 loop spans 14 amino acids. V lost 2 bases and J lost 0, with 5 bases in between. Germline CDR1 is GTSNPN and CDR2 is SVGIG (reference sequence). CDR3 region: CAWSSNSGANVLTF. The CDR3 coding sequence is TGTGCCTGGAGTTCCAACTCTGGGGCCAACGTCCTGACTTTC.

The chain is built from TRBV29-1 and TRBJ1-6; D may be TRBD1 (5 bases). CDR3 length equals 13 residues. Between the trimmed V and J ends, which lost 4 bases and 6 bases, there was a span of 10 bases. In germline, CDR1 is SQVTM, CDR2 ANQGSEA. In DNA form, the CDR3 reads TGCAGCGTTGGATCCGGGGGTAATTCACCCCTCCACTTT. Protein product: CSVGSGGNSPLHF.

This sequence joins TRBV4-2 and TRBJ2-3; 8 bases line up with TRBD2. V shed 3 bases, J shed 4 bases, and the junction held 12 bases outside the gene matches. The CDR3 is made up of 17 amino acids. Germline CDR1 reads LGHNA; CDR2 reads YNFKEQ. The CDR3: CASSQGVGAGGSDTQYF. CDR3 nucleotide sequence: TGTGCCAGCAGCCAGGGGGTAGGGGCGGGGGGCTCAGATACGCAGTATTTT.

The rearrangement links TRBV6-2 or TRBV6-3 to TRBJ2-3; possibly TRBD1 for D (6 bases). The V end lost 5 bases, the J end lost 2 bases, and 17 bases lay between the germline ends. The CDR3 is 16 amino acids. Germline CDR1 MNHEY, CDR2 SVGEGT. This CDR3 is CASSDRQAAHTDTQYF. CDR3 sequence (DNA): TGTGCCAGCAGTGACAGACAGGCCGCACACACAGATACGCAGTATTTT.

This rearrangement joins TRBV28 to TRBJ2-5, with 8 positions matching TRBD2. The CDR3 has 15 amino acids. Trimming took 4 bases from V and 5 from J; bases not matched to a gene: 9. Germline assignment: CDR1 MDHEN and CDR2 SYDVKM. CDR3 bases: TGTGCCAGCAGTTGGTTCGCGGGAGGCCCCGAGACCCAGTACTTC. This translates into CASSWFAGGPETQYF. Looking up the rest from reference TRBV28 and TRBJ2-5 gives the full variable domain: DVKVTQSSRYLVKRTGEKVFLECVQDMDHENMFWYRQDPGLGLRLIYFSYDVKMKEKGDIPEGYSVSREKKERFSLILESASTNQTSMYLCASSWFAGGPETQYFGPGTRLLVL.

This clone appeared a few times. CDR3 amino acids: CASSVRLAENTGELFF. CDR3 DNA: TGTGCCAGCAGCGTGAGGCTAGCGGAAAACACCGGGGAGCTGTTTTTT. The rearrangement links TRBV9 to TRBJ2-2; 7 positions match TRBD2. The junction had 6 bases not matched to a gene; V was cut back by 2 bases and J by 2 bases. Germline V gene sequence: CDR1 SGDLS, CDR2 YYNGEE. This CDR3 comprises 16 residues. Looking up the rest from reference TRBV9 and TRBJ2-2 gives the full variable domain: DSGVTQTPKHLITATGQRVTLRCSPRSGDLSVYWYQQSLDQGLQFLIQYYNGEERAKGNILERFSAQQFPDLHSELNLSSLELGDSALYFCASSVRLAENTGELFFGEGSRLTVL.

The chain employs TRBV7-9 and TRBJ2-7; 8 bases match TRBD2. The germline V gene has CDR1 SEHNR and CDR2 FQNEAQ (reference sequence). J gave up 7 bases and V 5 bases, and 13 bases lay outside the gene matches. The CDR3 sequence is 15 residues long. In DNA, the CDR3 is TGTGCCAGCAGCCCCCCCGCGGGGGGCAAACAGGAGCAGTACTTC. This codes for CASSPPAGGKQEQYF.

The chain carries TRBV13 and TRBJ2-7, with 7 bases that match TRBD2. In germline, CDR1 is PRHDT, CDR2 FYEKMQ (reference sequence). After removal of 5 bases from V and 4 bases from J, the junction contained 14 bases not matched to a gene. This CDR3 region has 16 residues. The CDR3 DNA follows: TGTGCCAGCAGCCCGCGGGGACTACTAAGCGGTTACGAGCAGTACTTC. This sequence encodes CASSPRGLLSGYEQYF. The full variable domain, its missing parts supplied by reference TRBV13 and TRBJ2-7, is AAGVIQSPRHLIKEKRETATLKCYPIPRHDTVYWYQQGPGQDPQFLISFYEKMQSDKGSIPDRFSAQQFSDYHSELNMSSLELGDSALYFCASSPRGLLSGYEQYFGPGTRLTVT.

The rearrangement uses TRBV3-1 (or the pseudogene TRBV3-2) and TRBJ2-7; 7 bases fit TRBD1. CDR3 size: 14 residues. Germline-derived CDR1 and CDR2 are LGHDT and YNNKEL (reference sequence). V dropped 1 base and J dropped 2; count of bases not matched to a gene: 2. Here the CDR3 reads CASSQVGTAYEQYF. The CDR3 bases are TGTGCCAGCAGCCAAGTCGGGACAGCCTACGAGCAGTACTTC.

The chain recombines TRBV5-1 with TRBJ2-3; a possible D gene is TRBD1 (6 bases). Germline lookup yields CDR1 SGHRS and CDR2 YFSETQ. The V and J ends lost 1 base and 2 bases respectively, with 14 bases between them. This CDR3 spans 16 amino acids. The CDR3 bases are TGCGCCAGCAGCTTGCATTCAGGGGTGTTCACAGATACGCAGTATTTT. Encoded protein: CASSLHSGVFTDTQYF.

This chain joins TRBV10-3 and TRBJ2-5; 13 bases match TRBD2. Looked up from germline, CDR1 is ENHRY and CDR2 is SYGVKD. CDR3 size: 16 residues. V gave up 4 bases and J gave up 7 bases; unmatched junction bases: 9. The DNA of the CDR3 is TGTGCCATCAGTGGAAGGACTAGCGGGAGTTTTAGGACCCAGTACTTC. This codes for CAISGRTSGSFRTQYF.

The chain links TRBV28 to TRBJ1-2; D is perhaps TRBD1 (6 bases). V was clipped by 5 bases and J by 5 bases, with 12 bases between them. CDR3 length: 13 residues. Germline V gene lookup returns CDR1 MDHEN and CDR2 SYDVKM. The CDR3 sequence: CASSARDTYGYTF. The DNA for the CDR3 is TGTGCCAGCAGTGCCCGGGACACGTATGGCTACACCTTC.

Only a few counts were recorded for this clone. CDR3 in amino acids: CASTISPGGELVTQYF. The CDR3 DNA follows: TGTGCCAGCACCATCTCCCCGGGGGGTGAGCTCGTGACCCAGTACTTC. This chain connects TRBV7-6 to TRBJ2-5, with 7 bases matching TRBD2. The CDR3 is made up of 16 amino acids. CDR1 is SGHVS, CDR2 FNYEAQ, per germline. J lost 7 bases, V lost 7 bases, and 18 bases had no gene match.

This chain links TRBV28 with TRBJ2-7; D may be TRBD2 (6 bases). V shed 2 bases and J shed 2 bases, with 10 bases lying between them. The CDR3 length is 14 residues. Germline CDR1 MDHEN, CDR2 SYDVKM. The CDR3 DNA reads TGTGCCAGCAGTTTAGGAGGGGCCGCCTACGAGCAGTACTTC. It codes for CASSLGGAAYEQYF.

V gene TRBV4-3 combines with J gene TRBJ2-3; unclear D gene. Trimming cost V 2 bases and J 1 base, with 13 bases left between them. Looked up from germline, CDR1 is LGHNA and CDR2 is YSLEER. This CDR3 has 16 amino acids. CDR3 sequence reads: CASSQIVGFGTDTQYF. The CDR3 DNA reads TGCGCCAGCAGCCAAATAGTGGGCTTTGGCACAGATACGCAGTATTTT.

The chain has TRBV7-3 and TRBJ2-3; 9 positions agree with TRBD2. The CDR3 runs 13 residues. Germline CDR1 SGHTA, CDR2 FQGTGA. V lost 5 bases, J lost 9 bases, and 6 bases stayed unmatched. CDR3 sequence reads: CASSEWTSETQYF. CDR3 DNA: TGTGCCAGCAGCGAATGGACTAGCGAAACGCAGTATTTT.

The V gene is TRBV11-2, the J gene TRBJ2-4; TRBD2 matches 8 bases. CDR3 length: 17 residues. Germline values: CDR1 SGHAT, CDR2 FQNNGV. J lost 7 bases, V lost 3 bases, and 14 bases had no gene match. This CDR3 is CASSLRGSGGPWNIQYF. CDR3 nucleotide sequence: TGTGCCAGCAGCTTGCGGGGGTCGGGAGGGCCGTGGAACATTCAGTACTTC.